These 6 T cell receptor beta chains originate from one sample sequenced in a study of blood T cell repertoires in COVID-19. Here immunoSEQ multiplex PCR was the method, and the copy in TCRdb shows in-frame clones only, minus some. Of 250,000 to 300,000 clones listed, over 75% are singletons. The sample consisted of PBMCs or T cells enriched from blood (not recorded which). These receptor sequences come from a young man who had recovered from COVID-19.

The rearrangement uses TRBV30 and TRBJ1-4; D ambiguous. The germline V gene has CDR1 GTSNPN and CDR2 SVGIG (reference sequence). Between the trimmed V and J ends, which lost 0 bases and 2 bases, there was a span of 10 bases. The CDR3 length is 15 residues. The CDR3 coding sequence is TGTGCCTGGAGTGTAAACCGACTGACTAATGAAAAACTGTTTTTT. Its protein product is CAWSVNRLTNEKLFF.

The rearrangement joins TRBV6-2 or TRBV6-3 to TRBJ1-2; TRBD1 matches 7 bases. With 1 base clipped from V and 8 bases from J, the junction kept 4 bases outside the gene matches. The CDR3 consists of 13 residues. CDR1 and CDR2 from the germline V gene are MNHEY and SVGEGT. The CDR3 loop reads CASSYLGTDGYTF. CDR3 coding DNA: TGTGCCAGCAGTTACTTGGGGACAGACGGCTACACCTTC.

V gene TRBV7-6 combines with J gene TRBJ2-2; TRBD1 might be the D (5 bases). CDR3 length: 15 amino acids. Germline V lookup: CDR1 SGHVS, CDR2 FNYEAQ. The V end lost 3 bases, the J end lost 6 bases, and 14 bases lay between the germline ends. The CDR3 DNA reads as TGTGCCAGCAGCTTGTCCCCAGGGCTCCCCGGGGAGCTGTTTTTT. This gives the protein CASSLSPGLPGELFF.

In its sample, this clone was seen once. The chain has TRBV6-4 and TRBJ2-1, with 13 nucleotides matching TRBD2. Trimming at V came to 4 bases and at J to 9 bases, leaving 3 bases not matched to a gene. This CDR3 has 14 residues. Germline V CDR1 and CDR2: MRHNA, SNTAGT. CDR3 sequence reads: CASSGLAGGGEQFF. DNA for the CDR3: TGTGCCAGCAGTGGACTAGCGGGAGGAGGTGAGCAGTTCTTC.

The J gene is TRBJ1-5, the V gene TRBV24-1, with 9 bases identical to TRBD1. Trimming cost V 4 bases and J 5 bases; bases outside gene matches: 5. Per the germline V gene, CDR1 is KGHDR and CDR2 is SFDVKD. This CDR3 spans 15 amino acids. The CDR3 sequence is CATSERGQGHQPQHF. Written as DNA, the CDR3 is TGTGCCACCAGTGAACGCGGACAGGGGCATCAGCCCCAGCATTTT.

The chain recombines TRBV30 with TRBJ1-3; the D is unclear. Germline V lookup: CDR1 GTSNPN, CDR2 SVGIG (reference sequence). This CDR3 region has 16 residues. Trimming pared 0 bases from V and 0 bases from J, leaving 12 bases between. The CDR3 region is CAWSVQQAYSGNTIYF. The CDR3 bases are TGTGCCTGGAGTGTACAGCAGGCCTACTCTGGAAACACCATATATTTT.